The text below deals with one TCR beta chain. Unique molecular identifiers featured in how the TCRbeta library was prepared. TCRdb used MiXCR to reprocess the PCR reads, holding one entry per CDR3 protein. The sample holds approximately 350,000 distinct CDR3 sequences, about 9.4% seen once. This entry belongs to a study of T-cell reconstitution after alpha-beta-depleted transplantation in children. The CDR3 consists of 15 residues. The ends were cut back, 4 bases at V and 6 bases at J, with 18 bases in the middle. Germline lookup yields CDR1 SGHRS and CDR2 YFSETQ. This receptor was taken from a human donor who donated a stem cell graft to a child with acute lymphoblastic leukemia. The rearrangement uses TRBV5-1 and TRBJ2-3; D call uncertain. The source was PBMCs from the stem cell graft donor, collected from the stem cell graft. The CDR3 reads CASSHRTRPVDTQYF. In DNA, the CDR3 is TGCGCCAGCAGCCACCGGACCCGCCCGGTTGATACGCAGTATTTT.